Listed below are T cell receptor beta chains from one sample, sequenced in a study of patients and donors after allogeneic stem cell transplantation. In TCRdb, the RT-PCR reads were re-called with MiXCR into one record per CDR3 protein. The sample yields 70,000 to 100,000 distinct CDR3 sequences, around 5% seen once. Input material: blood, either unsorted or a sorted T cell fraction (not recorded which). The receptor set was obtained from a human donor who was either an allogeneic HSCT recipient or a stem cell or donor lymphocyte infusion donor (not recorded which). It is not recorded whose cells these are; they may come from a transplant donor. Each CDR3 is given with its conserved first and last residue. The D gene is left open where the match is weak. Expanded clones get a size class; other rows say once, few or many, or leave the size out.

v_call,clone_size,j_call,d_call,cdr3_nt,cdr3_aa
TRBV7-9,many,TRBJ1-6,NA,TGTGCCAGCAGCTCAGACAGGACTAATTCACCCCTCCACTTT,CASSSDRTNSPLHF
TRBV14,few,TRBJ2-6,TRBD1,TGTGCCAGCAGCCACACACCGGGACAGGGGGCCGGTGGGGCCAACGTCCTGACTTTC,CASSHTPGQGAGGANVLTF
TRBV28,few,TRBJ1-3,NA,TGTGCCAGCAGAGGCGGGAACTCTGGAAACACCATATATTTT,CASRGGNSGNTIYF
TRBV11-2,many,TRBJ1-4,NA,TGTGCCAGCAGCTTAGCGTGGGGGGAAAAACTGTTTTTT,CASSLAWGEKLFF
TRBV5-1,many,TRBJ2-2,TRBD2,TGCGCCAGCAGCGGCGGGGGATATCGTACCGGGGAGCTGTTTTTT,CASSGGGYRTGELFF
TRBV5-6,many,TRBJ2-7,NA,TGTGCCAGCACCGGGACGGGCTACGAGCAGTACTTC,CASTGTGYEQYF
TRBV6-1,NA,TRBJ1-1,NA,TGTGCCAGCAGTGACAGATTTAACACTGAAGCTTTCTTT,CASSDRFNTEAFF
TRBV20-1,many,TRBJ2-5,TRBD2,TGCAGTGCTAGATCTAGCGGGGGGACAGAGACCCAGTACTTC,CSARSSGGTETQYF
TRBV5-1,NA,TRBJ1-6,NA,TGCGCCAGCAGCTCCTCCCTTAGAGAGGGTAATAATTCACCCCTCCACTTT,CASSSSLREGNNSPLHF
TRBV3-1,few,TRBJ2-7,NA,TGTGCCAGCAATTCCGGTACGGGCCACGAGCAGTACTTC,CASNSGTGHEQYF
TRBV29-1,many,TRBJ2-3,NA,TGCAGCGCCGGGCAGGCCTCATTGGGCACAGATACGCAGTATTTT,CSAGQASLGTDTQYF
TRBV7-6,many,TRBJ2-3,NA,TGTGCCAGCAGCTTAGCCGGCCTCACTAGCACAGATACGCAGTATTTT,CASSLAGLTSTDTQYF
TRBV28,many,TRBJ2-3,TRBD2,TGTGCCAGCAGTTTACAGGGACTAGCCACAGATACGCAGTATTTT,CASSLQGLATDTQYF
TRBV20-1,NA,TRBJ2-7,TRBD1,TGCAGTGCTTTCGGACAGGGGGGCACCTACGAGCAGTACTTC,CSAFGQGGTYEQYF
TRBV9,many,TRBJ2-1,NA,TGTGCCAGCTCGGAGAGAGGGGACATGCTATACAATGAGCAGTTCTTC,CASSERGDMLYNEQFF
TRBV4-2,few,TRBJ2-4,TRBD1,TGTGCCAGCAGCCAAAACGCCAGGGGGCAAGGCATTCAGTACTTC,CASSQNARGQGIQYF
TRBV7-6,many,TRBJ1-4,NA,TGTGCCAGCAGCTTAGAGGTTTGGACAGAAGAAAAACTGTTTTTT,CASSLEVWTEEKLFF
TRBV19,many,TRBJ1-5,NA,TGTGCCAGTAGCCCCCAACAGGGAAATCAGCCCCAGCATTTT,CASSPQQGNQPQHF
TRBV28,many,TRBJ2-3,TRBD2,TGTGCCAGCAGTTTTTCTAGCGGAATCGGATCTAGCACAGATACGCAGTATTTT,CASSFSSGIGSSTDTQYF
TRBV6-1,many,TRBJ1-5,NA,TGTGCCAGCAGTGAATGGGCAGGACGCATTTATAGCAATCAGCCCCAGCATTTT,CASSEWAGRIYSNQPQHF
TRBV5-1,few,TRBJ1-2,NA,TGCGCCAGCAGCCAATCCCCCGGAACCGACTATGGCTACACCTTC,CASSQSPGTDYGYTF
TRBV27,many,TRBJ1-5,TRBD1,TGTGCCAGCAGTTCGACAGGGGAGATAGGCAATCAGCCCCAGCATTTT,CASSSTGEIGNQPQHF
TRBV5-1,many,TRBJ1-2,NA,TGCGCCAGCAGCTTGGCCGGGACCACCGAAAGTGAATACTATGGCTACACCTTC,CASSLAGTTESEYYGYTF
TRBV18,NA,TRBJ2-5,NA,TGTGCCAGCTCACCACCACCGGGGCAAGAGACCCAGTACTTC,CASSPPPGQETQYF
TRBV5-1,many,TRBJ2-5,TRBD1,TGCGCCAGCAGCTTGGGGGACAGGGGATTCGTGGCTCAAGAGACCCAGTACTTC,CASSLGDRGFVAQETQYF
TRBV11-2,many,TRBJ2-7,TRBD2,TGTGCCAGCAGCTTAGATGGGACTAATGGCGAGCAGTACTTC,CASSLDGTNGEQYF
TRBV19,few,TRBJ2-2,NA,TGTGCCAGTAGGAAGGGCACCGGGGAGCTGTTTTTT,CASRKGTGELFF
TRBV27,many,TRBJ2-7,NA,TGTGCCAGCAGTGACACAATGTTCTCCTACGAGCAGTACTTC,CASSDTMFSYEQYF
TRBV9,many,TRBJ2-7,NA,TGTGCCAGCAGCGTAGGACTATCCTACGAGCAGTACTTC,CASSVGLSYEQYF
TRBV15,many,TRBJ2-7,NA,TGTGCCACCAGCAGAGAGAGTGGGAGGCCGGAAGGGGTCTCCTACGAGCAGTACTTC,CATSRESGRPEGVSYEQYF
TRBV11-1,many,TRBJ2-2,NA,TGTGCCAGCAGCACCAACTCTCGGCAGAGTAAGAACACCGGGGAGCTGTTTTTT,CASSTNSRQSKNTGELFF
TRBV6-1,many,TRBJ1-5,NA,TGTGCCAGCAGTGAAAGTATCCTGGTTTGGCCCCAGCATTTT,CASSESILVWPQHF